This T cell receptor (beta chain) was found in a study of early T cells in non-severe SARS-CoV-2 infection. Study at large: Sequencing of bulk RNA from unsorted whole blood was done, without chain pairing. Regarding the study as a whole: VDJdb matching favored anti-spike CD8 responses, missing private and CD4 specificities.

Researchers attached unique molecular identifiers to individual cDNA molecules. TCRdb called the 5' RACE reads again in MiXCR, with one record for every CDR3 protein. Seen here are about 30,000 distinct CDR3 sequences, roughly 6.6% observed once, and the top ten hold about a third. Points on this clonotype: Its antigen is still unknown.

Trimming removed 4 bases at V and 6 bases at J, with 8 bases between. Germline values: CDR1 SGHAT, CDR2 FQDESV (reference sequence). CDR3 length: 12 residues. Specimen: whole blood. The sequence derives from an adult who was a healthcare worker with PCR-confirmed SARS-CoV-2 infection or an uninfected control (not recorded which). The chain carries TRBV11-1 and TRBJ2-3; no firm D call. The CDR3 here is CASSSSRDTQYF. CDR3 nucleotides: TGTGCCAGCAGCTCTTCTAGGGATACGCAGTATTTT.